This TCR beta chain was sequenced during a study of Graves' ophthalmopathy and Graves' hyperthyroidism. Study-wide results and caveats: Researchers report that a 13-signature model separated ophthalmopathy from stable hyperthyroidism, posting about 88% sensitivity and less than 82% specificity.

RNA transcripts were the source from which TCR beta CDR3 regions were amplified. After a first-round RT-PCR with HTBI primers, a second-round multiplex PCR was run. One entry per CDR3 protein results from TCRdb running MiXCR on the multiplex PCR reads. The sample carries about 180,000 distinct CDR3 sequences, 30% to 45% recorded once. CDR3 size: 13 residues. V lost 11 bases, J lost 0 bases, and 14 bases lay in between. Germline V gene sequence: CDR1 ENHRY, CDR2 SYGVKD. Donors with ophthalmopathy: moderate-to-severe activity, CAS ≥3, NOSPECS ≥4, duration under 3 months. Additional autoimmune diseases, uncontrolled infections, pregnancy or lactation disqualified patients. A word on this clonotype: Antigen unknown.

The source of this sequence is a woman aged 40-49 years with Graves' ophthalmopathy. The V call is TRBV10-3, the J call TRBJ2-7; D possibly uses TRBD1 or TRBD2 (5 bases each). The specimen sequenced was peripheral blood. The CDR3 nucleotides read TGTGCCTCAATGGGACCCAGCTCCTACGAGCAGTACTTC. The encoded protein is CASMGPSSYEQYF.